This T cell receptor beta chain originates from a study of PD-L1 blockade in urothelial cancer. The wider study: Median T cell yield from blood was 120,000 to 150,000.

V was cut by 6 bases and J by 10 bases, with 13 bases left in between. From germline, CDR1 is MNHEY and CDR2 SVGAGI. The CDR3 consists of 13 residues. The time point here: peripheral blood 6 weeks after treatment start. Between 1 and 8 samples, pretreatment and on-treatment, were given by each patient. Repertoires were generated with immunoSEQ multiplex PCR, while TCRdb's copy carries only in-frame clones and drops some. The repertoire has 100,000 to 150,000 clones, 86% of them found once; the top ten carry roughly 2.3%. The origin of this receptor is a man aged 50-60 years with urothelial cancer. Sequencing was performed on PBMCs, taken around atezolizumab (anti-PD-L1) treatment. This chain links TRBV6-5 with TRBJ1-6; weak D call: TRBD1 (6 bases). The CDR3 reads CASSEQGSSPLHF. The CDR3, as DNA: TGTGCCAGCAGCGAACAGGGTTCATCACCCCTCCACTTT.